These 8 T cell receptor beta chains were sequenced from one sample in a study of spatial heterogeneity in lung cancer. Time point here: sample taken at primary tumor resection. The sequenced material consisted of unsorted whole RNA from tumor, nontumor lung or frozen PBMC. TCRdb called the 5' RACE reads again in MiXCR, with one record for every CDR3 protein. Among about 23,000 distinct CDR3 sequences, less than 5.5% were seen once, and the ten largest hold 4.5% to 6.5%. This specimen was PBMCs, taken at surgery. All receptors derive from a male donor with early-stage non-small cell lung cancer.

This clonotype has a count of ten or more. The J gene is TRBJ2-1, the V gene TRBV6-5; 7 nucleotides match TRBD1. Germline values: CDR1 MNHEY, CDR2 SVGAGI. The CDR3 loop spans 15 amino acids. With V trimmed by 6 bases and J by 3 bases, 8 bases remained unmatched. This chain's CDR3 is CASRLQGTLYNEQFF. The CDR3 DNA sequence: TGTGCCAGCAGACTACAGGGGACCCTCTACAATGAGCAGTTCTTC.

This clonotype was recorded a few times. The chain has TRBV20-1 and TRBJ2-5; 10 bases align to TRBD2. The CDR3 runs 14 residues. Trimming cost V 4 bases and J 2 bases; bases outside gene matches: 4. Germline values: CDR1 DFQATT, CDR2 SNEGSKA (reference sequence). CDR3: CSATQGLAQETQYF. The CDR3 DNA sequence: TGCAGTGCTACCCAGGGACTAGCGCAAGAGACCCAGTACTTC.

This clonotype was recorded many times. The chain combines TRBV20-1 with TRBJ2-5; TRBD1 agrees at 8 bases. The CDR3 is made up of 16 amino acids. Per germline, CDR1 DFQATT and CDR2 SNEGSKA (reference sequence). Trimming cost V 0 bases and J 1 base; bases outside gene matches: 7. The CDR3 DNA reads TGCAGTGCTAGAGATTCCACAGGGGGGTTCCAAGAGACCCAGTACTTC. Protein product: CSARDSTGGFQETQYF.

This clonotype showed up many times. This sequence joins TRBV4-2 and TRBJ2-3; 8 bases fit TRBD1. Germline assignment: CDR1 LGHNA and CDR2 YNFKEQ. The CDR3 runs 18 residues. V shed 1 base and J 2 bases; nucleotides not matched to a gene: 11. Here the CDR3 reads CASSQVGAQGANTDTQYF. CDR3 coding DNA: TGTGCCAGCAGCCAAGTTGGGGCTCAGGGGGCGAACACAGATACGCAGTATTTT.

In this sample, this clonotype turned up many times. This sequence joins TRBV2 and TRBJ2-6; the D is unclear. V was cut by 7 bases and J by 4 bases, with 11 bases left in between. The CDR3 spans 14 residues. The V gene's germline CDR1 is SNHLY and CDR2 FYNNEI. In nucleotides, the CDR3 is TGTGCCAGCACGTTGATGGGAGGGGCCAACGTCCTGACTTTC. Translating it yields CASTLMGGANVLTF.

This clonotype showed up many times. The rearrangement joins TRBV29-1 to TRBJ2-1; 8 bases line up with TRBD1. V lost 4 bases and J lost 14; bases outside the gene matches: 10. This CDR3 has 12 residues. Germline CDR1 SQVTM, CDR2 ANQGSEA. The CDR3 loop is CSVGIGQGAEFF. In DNA form, the CDR3 reads TGCAGCGTTGGTATTGGACAGGGTGCGGAGTTCTTC.

Concerning this clonotype: Its ends do not fully match the called genes, so a read error is possible. This chain links TRBV7-3 with TRBJ2-2; D gene uncertain. The CDR3 runs 13 residues. Germline assignment: CDR1 SGHTA and CDR2 FQGTGA. This CDR3 reads CVSSLIHTGELFF. The CDR3 DNA sequence: TGTGTCAGCAGCTTAATCCACACCGGGGAGCTGTTTTTT.

This clonotype appeared a single time. Just one base apart from a much larger clone, this may be a read error. The chain uses TRBV25-1 and TRBJ2-3; D ambiguous. The V gene lost 8 bases and the J gene lost 0 bases, with 12 bases spanning the gap. Germline values: CDR1 MGHDK, CDR2 SYGVNS. This CDR3 contains 14 residues. The CDR3 DNA is TGTGCCAGCTGTGGTGTGATTAGCACAGATACGCAGTATTTT. Translated, it gives CASCGVISTDTQYF.